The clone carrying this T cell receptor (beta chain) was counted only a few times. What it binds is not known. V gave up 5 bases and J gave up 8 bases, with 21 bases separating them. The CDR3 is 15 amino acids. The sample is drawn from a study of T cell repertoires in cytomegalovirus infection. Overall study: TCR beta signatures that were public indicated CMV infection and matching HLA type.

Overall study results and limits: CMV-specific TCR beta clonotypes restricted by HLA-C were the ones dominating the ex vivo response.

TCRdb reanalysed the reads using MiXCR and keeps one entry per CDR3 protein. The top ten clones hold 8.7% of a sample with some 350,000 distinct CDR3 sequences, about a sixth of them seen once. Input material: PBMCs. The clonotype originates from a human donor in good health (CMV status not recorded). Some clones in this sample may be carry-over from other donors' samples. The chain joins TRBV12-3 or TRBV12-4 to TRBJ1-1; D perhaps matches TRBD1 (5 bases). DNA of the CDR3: TGTGCCAGCAGTCCCGTTTCGGGGGAATGGGGGGAAGCTTTCTTT. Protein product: CASSPVSGEWGEAFF.